This T cell receptor beta chain derives from a study of shared clonotypes between healthy human individuals. Across the whole study: Each donor's CD4 naive and CD4 memory cells filled three plates apiece, CD8 naive two, and CD8 memory one. Whole-study results and caveats: Sequencing of the sorted subsets was shown by rarefaction to be incomplete despite large depth. Represented genetic and exposure-history diversity was restricted by having few donors.

In the case of this clone: As yet, its antigen is unknown. Given a much more abundant clone one base away, this may be a read error.

CDR1 is SEHNR, CDR2 FQNEAQ, per germline (reference sequence). The V end was cut by 2 bases, the J end by 2 bases, with 6 bases between. The CDR3 contains 13 residues. This was a deep-level run. Data came from immunoSEQ multiplex PCR; TCRdb stores just in-frame clones and leaves some out. The table lists 850,000 to 1,200,000 clones, about 74% of them singletons. This clonotype originated in a man in his late teens or twenties in good health. Sequencing used memory CD4+ T cells sorted from blood. Subset meaning: CD45RA-negative fraction. The rearrangement links TRBV7-9 to TRBJ1-2; no firm D call. CDR3 residues: CASSLQQNYGYTF. In DNA, the CDR3 is TGTGCCAGCAGCTTACAACAGAACTATGGCTACACCTTC.